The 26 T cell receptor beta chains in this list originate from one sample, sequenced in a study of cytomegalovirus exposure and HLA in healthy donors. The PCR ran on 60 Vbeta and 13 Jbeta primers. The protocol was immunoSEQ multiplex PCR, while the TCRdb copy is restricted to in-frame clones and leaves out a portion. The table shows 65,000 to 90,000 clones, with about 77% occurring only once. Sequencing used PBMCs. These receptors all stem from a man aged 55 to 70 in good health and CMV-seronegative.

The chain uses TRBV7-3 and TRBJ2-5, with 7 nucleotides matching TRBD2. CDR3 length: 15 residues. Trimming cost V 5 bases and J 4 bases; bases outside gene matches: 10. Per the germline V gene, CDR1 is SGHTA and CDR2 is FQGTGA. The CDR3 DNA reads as TGTGCCAGCAGCCAAAAAGCGGGGTTTGGAGAGACCCAGTACTTC. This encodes CASSQKAGFGETQYF.

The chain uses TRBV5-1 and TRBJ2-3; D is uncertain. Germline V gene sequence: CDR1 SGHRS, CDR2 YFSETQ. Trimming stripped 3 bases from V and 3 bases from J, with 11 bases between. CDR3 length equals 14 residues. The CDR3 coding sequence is TGCGCCAGCAGCTCACAGAAACCAACAGATACGCAGTATTTT. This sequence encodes CASSSQKPTDTQYF. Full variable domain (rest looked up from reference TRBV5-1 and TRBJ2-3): KAGVTQTPRYLIKTRGQQVTLSCSPISGHRSVSWYQQTPGQGLQFLFEYFSETQRNKGNFPGRFSGRQFSNSRSEMNVSTLELGDSALYLCASSSQKPTDTQYFGPGTRLTVL.

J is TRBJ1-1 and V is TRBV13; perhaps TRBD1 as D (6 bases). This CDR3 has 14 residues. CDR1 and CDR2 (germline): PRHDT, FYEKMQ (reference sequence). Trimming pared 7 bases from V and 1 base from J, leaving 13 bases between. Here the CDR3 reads CASNSGGPNTEAFF. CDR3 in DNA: TGTGCCAGCAATTCCGGGGGGCCGAACACTGAAGCTTTCTTT.

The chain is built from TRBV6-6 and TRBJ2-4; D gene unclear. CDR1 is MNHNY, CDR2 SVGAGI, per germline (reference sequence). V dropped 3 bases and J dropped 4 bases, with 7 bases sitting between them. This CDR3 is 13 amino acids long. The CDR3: CASSYLEKNIQYF. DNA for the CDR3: TGTGCCAGCAGTTATTTGGAGAAAAACATTCAGTACTTC.

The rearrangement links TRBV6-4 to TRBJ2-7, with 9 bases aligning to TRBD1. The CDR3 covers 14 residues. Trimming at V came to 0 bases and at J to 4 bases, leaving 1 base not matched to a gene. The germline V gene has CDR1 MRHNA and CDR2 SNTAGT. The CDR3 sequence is CASSDSQGAYEQYF. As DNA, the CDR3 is TGTGCCAGCAGTGACTCACAGGGGGCTTACGAGCAGTACTTC.

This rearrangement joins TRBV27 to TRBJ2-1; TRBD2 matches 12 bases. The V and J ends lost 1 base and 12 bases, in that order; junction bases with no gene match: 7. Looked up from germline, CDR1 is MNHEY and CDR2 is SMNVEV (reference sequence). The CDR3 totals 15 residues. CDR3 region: CASSLFSGTSGRQFF. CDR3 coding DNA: TGTGCCAGCAGTTTATTCTCCGGGACTAGCGGGCGGCAGTTCTTC.

CDR3 loop: CASSHLNVVTNEKLFF. Here the CDR3 DNA reads TGCGCCAGCAGCCACCTAAACGTCGTAACTAATGAAAAACTGTTTTTT. This chain joins TRBV4-1 and TRBJ1-4; D ambiguous. Deletions cut 3 bases from V and 1 base from J, with 12 bases between. CDR3 length: 16 residues. CDR1 and CDR2 (germline): MGHRA, YSYEKL.

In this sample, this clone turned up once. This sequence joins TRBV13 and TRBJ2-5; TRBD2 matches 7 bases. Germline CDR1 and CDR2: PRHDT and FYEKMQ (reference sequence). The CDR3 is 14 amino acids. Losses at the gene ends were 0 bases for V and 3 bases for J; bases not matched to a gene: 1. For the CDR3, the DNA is TGTGCCAGCAGCTTAGGTGGGGGGGAAGAGACCCAGTACTTC. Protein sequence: CASSLGGGEETQYF.

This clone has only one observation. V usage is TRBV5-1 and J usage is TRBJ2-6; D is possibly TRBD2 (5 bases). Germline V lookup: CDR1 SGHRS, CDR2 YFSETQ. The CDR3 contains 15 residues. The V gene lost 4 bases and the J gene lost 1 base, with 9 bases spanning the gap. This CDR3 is CASSVRGSGANVLTF. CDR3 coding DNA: TGCGCCAGCAGCGTTAGAGGGTCTGGGGCCAACGTCCTGACTTTC.

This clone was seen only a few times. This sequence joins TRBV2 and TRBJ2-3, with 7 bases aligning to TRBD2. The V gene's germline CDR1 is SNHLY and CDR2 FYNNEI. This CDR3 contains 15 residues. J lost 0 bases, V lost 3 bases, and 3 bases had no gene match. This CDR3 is CASSDQRGSTDTQYF. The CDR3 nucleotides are TGTGCCAGCAGTGACCAGCGGGGAAGCACAGATACGCAGTATTTT.

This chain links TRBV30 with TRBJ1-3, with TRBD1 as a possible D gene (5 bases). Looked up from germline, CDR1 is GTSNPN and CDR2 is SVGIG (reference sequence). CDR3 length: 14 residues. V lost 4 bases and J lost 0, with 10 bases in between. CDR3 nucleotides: TGTGCCTGGACCCCAGGGTACTCTGGAAACACCATATATTTT. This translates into CAWTPGYSGNTIYF.

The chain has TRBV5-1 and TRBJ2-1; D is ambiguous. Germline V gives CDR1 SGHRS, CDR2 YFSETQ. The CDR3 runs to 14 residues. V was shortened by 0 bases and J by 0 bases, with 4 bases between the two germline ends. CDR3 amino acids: CASSLVSSYNEQFF. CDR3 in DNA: TGCGCCAGCAGCTTGGTTAGCTCCTACAATGAGCAGTTCTTC.

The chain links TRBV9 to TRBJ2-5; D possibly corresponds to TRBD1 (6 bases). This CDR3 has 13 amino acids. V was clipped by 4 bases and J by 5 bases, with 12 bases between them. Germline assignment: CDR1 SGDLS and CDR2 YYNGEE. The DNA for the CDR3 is TGTGCCAGCAGCCCAACAGGGCTGGAGACCCAGTACTTC. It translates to CASSPTGLETQYF.

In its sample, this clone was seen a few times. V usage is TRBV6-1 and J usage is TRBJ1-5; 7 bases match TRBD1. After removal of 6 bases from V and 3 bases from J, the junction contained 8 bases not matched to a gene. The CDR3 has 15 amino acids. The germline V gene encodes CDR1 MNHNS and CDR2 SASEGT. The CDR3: CASRTGQAVNQPQHF. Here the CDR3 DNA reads TGTGCCAGCAGGACTGGACAGGCCGTCAATCAGCCCCAGCATTTT.

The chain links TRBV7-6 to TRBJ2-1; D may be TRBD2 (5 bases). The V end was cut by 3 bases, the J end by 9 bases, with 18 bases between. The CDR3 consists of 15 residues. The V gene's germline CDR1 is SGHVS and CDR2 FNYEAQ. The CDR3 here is CASSFSRAKGSEQFF. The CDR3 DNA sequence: TGTGCCAGCAGCTTCTCGAGGGCCAAAGGGAGTGAGCAGTTCTTC.

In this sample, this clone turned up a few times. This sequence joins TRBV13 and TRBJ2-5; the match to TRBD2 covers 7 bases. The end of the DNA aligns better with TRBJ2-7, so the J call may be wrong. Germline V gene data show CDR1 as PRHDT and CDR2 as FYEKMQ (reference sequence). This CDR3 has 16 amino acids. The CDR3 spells CASSLFSGRGSYEQYF. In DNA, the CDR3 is TGTGCCAGCAGCTTATTTTCGGGGAGGGGCTCCTACGAGCAGTACTTC.

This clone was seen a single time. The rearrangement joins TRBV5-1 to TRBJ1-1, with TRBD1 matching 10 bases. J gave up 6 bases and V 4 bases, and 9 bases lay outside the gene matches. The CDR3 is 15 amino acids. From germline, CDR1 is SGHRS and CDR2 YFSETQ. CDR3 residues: CASSSWTGGNSEAFF. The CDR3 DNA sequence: TGCGCCAGCAGCAGCTGGACAGGGGGAAACTCTGAAGCTTTCTTT. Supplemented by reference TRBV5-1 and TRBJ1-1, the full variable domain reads KAGVTQTPRYLIKTRGQQVTLSCSPISGHRSVSWYQQTPGQGLQFLFEYFSETQRNKGNFPGRFSGRQFSNSRSEMNVSTLELGDSALYLCASSSWTGGNSEAFFGQGTRLTVV.

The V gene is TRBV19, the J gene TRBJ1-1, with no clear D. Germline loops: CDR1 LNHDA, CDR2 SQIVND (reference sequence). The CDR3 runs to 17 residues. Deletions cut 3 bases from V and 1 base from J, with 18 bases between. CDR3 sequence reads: CASSIGQYRRTNTEAFF. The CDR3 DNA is TGTGCCAGTAGTATTGGGCAGTACCGGAGGACGAACACTGAAGCTTTCTTT.

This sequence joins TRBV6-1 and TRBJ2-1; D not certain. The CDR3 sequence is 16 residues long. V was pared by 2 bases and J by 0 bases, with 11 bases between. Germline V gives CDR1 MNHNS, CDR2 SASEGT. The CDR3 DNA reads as TGTGCCAGCAGTGAATTAGCAGCAAGCTCCTACAATGAGCAGTTCTTC. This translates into CASSELAASSYNEQFF.

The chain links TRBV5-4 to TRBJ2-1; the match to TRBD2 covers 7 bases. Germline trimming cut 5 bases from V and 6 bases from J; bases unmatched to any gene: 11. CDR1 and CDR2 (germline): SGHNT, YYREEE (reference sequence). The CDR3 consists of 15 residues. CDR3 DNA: TGTGCCAGCAGTCCTGCGGGGGAGACGTCCAATGAGCAGTTCTTC. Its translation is CASSPAGETSNEQFF.

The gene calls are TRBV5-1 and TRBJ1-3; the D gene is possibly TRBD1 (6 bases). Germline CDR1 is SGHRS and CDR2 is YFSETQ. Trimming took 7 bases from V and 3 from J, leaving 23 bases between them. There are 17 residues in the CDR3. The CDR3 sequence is CASSPGPAGAGGNTIYF. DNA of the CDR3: TGCGCCAGCTCCCCGGGACCCGCGGGGGCCGGTGGAAACACCATATATTTT.

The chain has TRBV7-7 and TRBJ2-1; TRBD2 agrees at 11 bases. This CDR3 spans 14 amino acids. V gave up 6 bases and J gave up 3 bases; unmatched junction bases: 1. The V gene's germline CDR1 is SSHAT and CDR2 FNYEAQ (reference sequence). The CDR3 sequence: CASSLAGGYNEQFF. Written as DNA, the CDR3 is TGTGCCAGCAGTCTAGCGGGGGGCTACAATGAGCAGTTCTTC.

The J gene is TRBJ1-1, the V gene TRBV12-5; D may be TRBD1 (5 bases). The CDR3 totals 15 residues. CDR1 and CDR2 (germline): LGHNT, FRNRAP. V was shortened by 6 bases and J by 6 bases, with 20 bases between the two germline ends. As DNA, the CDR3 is TGTGCTAGTGGCCGCGAGGAGGGGCGCATCGCTGAAGCTTTCTTT. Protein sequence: CASGREEGRIAEAFF. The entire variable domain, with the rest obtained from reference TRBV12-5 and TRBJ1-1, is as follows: DARVTQTPRHKVTEMGQEVTMRCQPILGHNTVFWYRQTMMQGLELLAYFRNRAPLDDSGMPKDRFSAEMPDATLATLKIQPSEPRDSAVYFCASGREEGRIAEAFFGQGTRLTVV.

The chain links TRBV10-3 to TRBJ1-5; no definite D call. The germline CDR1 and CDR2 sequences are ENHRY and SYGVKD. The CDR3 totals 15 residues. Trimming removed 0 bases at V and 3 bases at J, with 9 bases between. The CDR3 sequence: CAISESREHNQPQHF. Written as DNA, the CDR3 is TGTGCCATCAGTGAGTCGAGGGAGCACAATCAGCCCCAGCATTTT.

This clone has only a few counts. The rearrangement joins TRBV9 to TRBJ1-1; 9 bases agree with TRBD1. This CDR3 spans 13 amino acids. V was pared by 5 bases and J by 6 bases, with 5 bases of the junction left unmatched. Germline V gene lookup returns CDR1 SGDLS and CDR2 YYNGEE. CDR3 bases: TGTGCCAGCAGTAAACAGGGGGCCCCTGAAGCTTTCTTT. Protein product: CASSKQGAPEAFF.

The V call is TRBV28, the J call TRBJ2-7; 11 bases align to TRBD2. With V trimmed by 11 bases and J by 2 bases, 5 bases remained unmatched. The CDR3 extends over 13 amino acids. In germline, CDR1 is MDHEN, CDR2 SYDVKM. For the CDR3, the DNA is TGTGCCTCCCGACTAGCGGGGACCTACGAGCAGTACTTC. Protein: CASRLAGTYEQYF.